Included here is one TCR beta chain sequence, with context. What it binds is not known. This specimen belongs to a study of identical twins. Whole-study findings and limits: Cross-sectional statistical analysis, not tracking of the same donors, underpinned the conclusions. Within twin pairs, the out-of-frame alpha sequences they shared showed excess low generation probability.

A universal primer site came from template switching; cDNA carried unique molecular identifiers. TCRdb used MiXCR to reprocess the 5' RACE reads, holding one entry per CDR3 protein. The table lists 500,000 to 550,000 distinct CDR3 sequences, roughly a fifth of them singletons. The CDR3 contains 15 residues. Losses at the gene ends were 4 bases for V and 5 bases for J; bases not matched to a gene: 8. Germline CDR1 LGHNA, CDR2 YSLEER. The same sample was also used in a study of T cells expressing NK-cell markers.

The sequence was collected from a woman in her late teens or twenties in good health. The chain carries TRBV4-3 and TRBJ2-3; 8 nucleotides line up with TRBD1. Sequencing used CD4+ T cells sorted from blood. This CDR3 is CASSLQTGAIDTQYF. CDR3 in DNA: TGCGCCAGCAGCCTTCAGACAGGGGCGATAGATACGCAGTATTTT.